These 10 T cell receptor beta chains originate from one sample sequenced in a study of T-cell reconstitution after alpha-beta-depleted transplantation in children. Unique molecular identifiers were built into the TCRbeta library. Using its own MiXCR run on the PCR reads, TCRdb lists one record per CDR3 protein. The sample includes hundreds of thousands of distinct CDR3 sequences, around 17% seen only once; the top ten take roughly 4.8%. Sequenced material: PBMCs, mostly from graft donor cells, taken 360 days after TCRalphabeta/CD19-depleted stem cell transplant. Receptors originate from a male patient younger than 18 who had a stem cell transplant for acute lymphoblastic leukemia, so the T cells may come from the graft donor.

This clonotype was picked up a small number of times. The chain links TRBV20-1 to TRBJ2-7; TRBD2 agrees at 10 bases. In germline, CDR1 is DFQATT, CDR2 SNEGSKA (reference sequence). Trimming at V came to 6 bases and at J to 6 bases, leaving 11 bases not matched to a gene. The CDR3 contains 14 residues. CDR3 sequence reads: CSAPRASGGREQYF. The CDR3 DNA follows: TGCAGTGCCCCCCGGGCTAGCGGGGGCCGCGAGCAGTACTTC.

This clonotype has a count of ten or more. The genes are TRBV29-1 and TRBJ2-3; D gene unclear. V was cut by 5 bases and J by 2 bases, with 14 bases left in between. The length of the CDR3 is 14 residues. CDR1 and CDR2 (germline): SQVTM, ANQGSEA. CDR3 protein: CSVIGQRITDTQYF. The CDR3 region has the DNA TGCAGCGTTATAGGCCAAAGAATCACAGATACGCAGTATTTT.

This clonotype was observed a few times. The J gene is TRBJ1-5, the V gene TRBV4-1; no reliable D call. CDR1 is MGHRA and CDR2 is YSYEKL in the germline V gene. The CDR3 spans 16 residues. V was cut by 8 bases and J by 1 base, with 18 bases left in between. CDR3 in DNA: TGCGCCAGCGCGGTGACGGGGTGGGGAAGCAATCAGCCCCAGCATTTT. Residues: CASAVTGWGSNQPQHF.

This clonotype has just a few counts. This rearrangement joins TRBV5-1 to TRBJ2-3, with TRBD1 as a possible D gene (5 bases). The V end was cut by 2 bases, the J end by 1 base, with 14 bases between. CDR1 is SGHRS, CDR2 YFSETQ, per germline. The CDR3 runs to 16 residues. The chain's CDR3 is CASSFLSTAGTDTQYF. The CDR3 nucleotides are TGCGCCAGCAGCTTCCTTTCGACAGCAGGCACAGATACGCAGTATTTT. The complete variable domain, with remaining parts taken from reference TRBV5-1 and TRBJ2-3, reads KAGVTQTPRYLIKTRGQQVTLSCSPISGHRSVSWYQQTPGQGLQFLFEYFSETQRNKGNFPGRFSGRQFSNSRSEMNVSTLELGDSALYLCASSFLSTAGTDTQYFGPGTRLTVL.

This clonotype was counted between two and nine times. This sequence joins TRBV27 and TRBJ1-5; a weak D match, TRBD1 (6 bases). Germline loops: CDR1 MNHEY, CDR2 SMNVEV (reference sequence). The CDR3 spans 16 residues. Trimming shortened V by 4 bases and J by 4 bases, and 17 bases separated the two germline ends. The CDR3: CASSSGVGAANQPQHF. The CDR3 region has the DNA TGTGCCAGCAGTTCCGGTGTGGGGGCTGCTAATCAGCCCCAGCATTTT.

The chain combines TRBV4-1 with TRBJ2-7; no clear D gene. The V gene's germline CDR1 is MGHRA and CDR2 YSYEKL. V lost 1 base and J 3 bases, leaving 7 bases between the germline ends. The CDR3 is 13 amino acids. CDR3 sequence: CASSQATVYEQYF. CDR3 in DNA: TGCGCCAGCAGCCAAGCAACGGTCTACGAGCAGTACTTC.

The gene calls are TRBV5-1 and TRBJ1-1, with a tentative D call TRBD1 (6 bases). CDR3 length: 16 amino acids. Trimming removed 0 bases at V and 0 bases at J, with 12 bases between. Germline V lookup: CDR1 SGHRS, CDR2 YFSETQ. In nucleotides, the CDR3 is TGCGCCAGCAGCTTGGACCTAGCAGGGGTGAACACTGAAGCTTTCTTT. Its translation is CASSLDLAGVNTEAFF.

This sequence joins TRBV5-1 and TRBJ2-3; D gene uncertain. Trimming pared 0 bases from V and 6 bases from J, leaving 14 bases between. The germline V gene encodes CDR1 SGHRS and CDR2 YFSETQ. This CDR3 region has 15 residues. The CDR3 sequence: CASSLALGIRDTQYF. For the CDR3, the DNA is TGCGCCAGCAGCTTGGCCCTGGGAATAAGGGATACGCAGTATTTT. Full variable domain (remainder filled in from reference TRBV5-1 and TRBJ2-3): KAGVTQTPRYLIKTRGQQVTLSCSPISGHRSVSWYQQTPGQGLQFLFEYFSETQRNKGNFPGRFSGRQFSNSRSEMNVSTLELGDSALYLCASSLALGIRDTQYFGPGTRLTVL.

The J gene is TRBJ2-7, the V gene TRBV10-2; D call uncertain. Germline V gene lookup returns CDR1 WSHSY and CDR2 SAAADI. Trimming shortened V by 4 bases and J by 0 bases, and 16 bases separated the two germline ends. The length of the CDR3 is 16 residues. Written as DNA, the CDR3 is TGCGCCAGCAGTGGGGCTATAGAAGCGTTCTCCTACGAGCAGTACTTC. Protein product: CASSGAIEAFSYEQYF.

There are a few counts of this clonotype. This chain links TRBV7-8 with TRBJ2-1; D is unresolved. CDR1 SGHVS and CDR2 FQNEAQ come from the germline V gene. The CDR3 is 14 residues long. V dropped 4 bases and J dropped 4 bases, with 11 bases sitting between them. The CDR3 region is CASSSSPGYNEQFF. The CDR3 region has the DNA TGTGCCAGCAGCTCCAGCCCCGGGTACAATGAGCAGTTCTTC.